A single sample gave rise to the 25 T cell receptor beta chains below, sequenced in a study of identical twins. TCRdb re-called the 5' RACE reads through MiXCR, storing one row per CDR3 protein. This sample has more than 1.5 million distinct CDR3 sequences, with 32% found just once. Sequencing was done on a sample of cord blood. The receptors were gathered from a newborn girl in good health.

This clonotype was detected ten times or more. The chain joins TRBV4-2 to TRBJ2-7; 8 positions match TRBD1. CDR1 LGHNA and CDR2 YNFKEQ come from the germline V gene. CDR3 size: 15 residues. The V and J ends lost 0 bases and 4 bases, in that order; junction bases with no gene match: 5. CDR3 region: CASSQDRGQGYEQYF. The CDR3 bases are TGTGCCAGCAGCCAAGACAGAGGACAGGGTTACGAGCAGTACTTC.

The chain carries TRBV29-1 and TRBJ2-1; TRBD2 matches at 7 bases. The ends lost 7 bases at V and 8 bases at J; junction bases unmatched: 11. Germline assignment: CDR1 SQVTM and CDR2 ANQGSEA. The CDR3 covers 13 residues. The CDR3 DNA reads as TGCAGCGCTCCGTGGGGGGGGGAGTATGAGCAGTTCTTC. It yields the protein CSAPWGGEYEQFF.

The CDR3 nucleotides are TGTGCCAGCTCACCACGACCACAGGGATACTATGGCTACACCTTC. It encodes CASSPRPQGYYGYTF. The chain combines TRBV18 with TRBJ1-2; possible D gene TRBD1, 6 bases. The germline CDR1 and CDR2 sequences are KGHSH and LQKENI. CDR3 length: 15 residues. V was trimmed by 1 base and J by 3 bases, leaving 12 bases between them.

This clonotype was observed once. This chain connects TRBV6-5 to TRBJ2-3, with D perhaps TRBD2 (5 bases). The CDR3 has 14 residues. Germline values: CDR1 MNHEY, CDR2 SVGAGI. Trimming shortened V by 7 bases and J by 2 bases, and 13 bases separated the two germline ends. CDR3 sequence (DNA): TGTGCCAGCAAAAAGCCTCTAGCCACAGATACGCAGTATTTT. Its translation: CASKKPLATDTQYF.

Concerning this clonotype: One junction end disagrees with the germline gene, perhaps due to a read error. The CDR3 is CASSEVQGSYNSPPHF. The CDR3 nucleotides are TGTGCCAGCAGTGAAGTCCAGGGGTCCTATAATTCACCCCCCCACTTT. J is TRBJ1-6 and V is TRBV2; D is perhaps TRBD1 (6 bases). CDR1 and CDR2 from the germline V gene are SNHLY and FYNNEI. The CDR3 is 16 amino acids.

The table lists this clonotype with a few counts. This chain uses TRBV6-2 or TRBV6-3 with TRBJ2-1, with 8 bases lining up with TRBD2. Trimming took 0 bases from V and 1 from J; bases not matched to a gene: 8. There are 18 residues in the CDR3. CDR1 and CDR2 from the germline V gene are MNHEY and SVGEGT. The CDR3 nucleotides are TGTGCCAGCAGTTACTCAAGAAAGGGACTAGGGTCCTACAATGAGCAGTTCTTC. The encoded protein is CASSYSRKGLGSYNEQFF.

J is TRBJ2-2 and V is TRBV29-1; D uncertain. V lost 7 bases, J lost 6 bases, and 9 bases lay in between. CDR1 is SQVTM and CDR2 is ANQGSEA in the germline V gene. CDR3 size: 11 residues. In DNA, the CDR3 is TGCAGCGGGGTCTTGGCCGGGGAGCTGTTTTTT. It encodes CSGVLAGELFF.

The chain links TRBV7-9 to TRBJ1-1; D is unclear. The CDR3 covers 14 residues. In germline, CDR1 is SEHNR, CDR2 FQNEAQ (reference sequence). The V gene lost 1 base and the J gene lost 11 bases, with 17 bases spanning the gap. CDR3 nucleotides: TGTGCCAGCAGCTTAGGTCACGGGTTGTGGGAGGCTTTCTTT. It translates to CASSLGHGLWEAFF.

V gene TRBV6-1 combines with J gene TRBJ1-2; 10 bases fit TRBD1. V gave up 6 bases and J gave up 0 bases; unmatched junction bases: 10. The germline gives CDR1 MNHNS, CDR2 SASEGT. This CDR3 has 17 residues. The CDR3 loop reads CASSKFDRGHSNYGYTF. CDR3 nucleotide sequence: TGTGCCAGCAGCAAATTTGACAGGGGGCATTCTAACTATGGCTACACCTTC.

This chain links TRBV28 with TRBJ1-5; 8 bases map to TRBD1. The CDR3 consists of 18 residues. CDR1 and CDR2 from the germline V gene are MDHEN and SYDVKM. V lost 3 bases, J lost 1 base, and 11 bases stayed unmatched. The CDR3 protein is CASSFGYLRTGSNQPQHF. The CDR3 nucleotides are TGTGCCAGCAGTTTCGGTTATCTGCGGACAGGGAGCAATCAGCCCCAGCATTTT.

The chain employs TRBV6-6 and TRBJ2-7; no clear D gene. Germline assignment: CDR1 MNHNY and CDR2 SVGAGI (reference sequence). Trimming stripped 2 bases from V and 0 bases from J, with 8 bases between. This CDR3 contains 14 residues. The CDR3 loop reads CASSYGKASYEQYF. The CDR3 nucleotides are TGTGCCAGCAGTTACGGTAAGGCCTCCTACGAGCAGTACTTC.

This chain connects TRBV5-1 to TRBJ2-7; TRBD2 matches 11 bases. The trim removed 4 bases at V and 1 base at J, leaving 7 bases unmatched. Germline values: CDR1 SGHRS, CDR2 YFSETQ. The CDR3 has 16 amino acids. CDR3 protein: CASSPGASGGSYEQYF. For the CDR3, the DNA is TGCGCCAGCAGCCCAGGGGCTAGCGGGGGGTCCTACGAGCAGTACTTC.

The chain's CDR3 is CASSRGAAPTSTDTQYF. The CDR3 DNA is TGTGCCAGCAGTCGAGGGGCGGCCCCAACTAGCACAGATACGCAGTATTTT. This chain uses TRBV6-4 with TRBJ2-3; D is tentatively TRBD1 or TRBD2 (5 bases each). Looked up from germline, CDR1 is MRHNA and CDR2 is SNTAGT. The CDR3 has 17 amino acids. Trimming stripped 5 bases from V and 0 bases from J, with 18 bases between.

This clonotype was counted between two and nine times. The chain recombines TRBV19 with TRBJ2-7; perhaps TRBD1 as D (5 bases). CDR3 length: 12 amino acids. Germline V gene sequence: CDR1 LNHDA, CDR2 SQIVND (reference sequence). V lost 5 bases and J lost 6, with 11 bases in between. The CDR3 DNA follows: TGTGCCAGTAGTGTTTCGGACACCGAGCAGTACTTC. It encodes CASSVSDTEQYF.

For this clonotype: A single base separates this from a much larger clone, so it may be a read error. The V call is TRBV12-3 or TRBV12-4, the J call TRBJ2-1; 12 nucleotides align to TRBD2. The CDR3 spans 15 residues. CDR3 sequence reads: CASSPSGRAFNERFF. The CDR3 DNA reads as TGTGCCAGCAGTCCTAGCGGGAGGGCCTTCAATGAGCGGTTCTTC.

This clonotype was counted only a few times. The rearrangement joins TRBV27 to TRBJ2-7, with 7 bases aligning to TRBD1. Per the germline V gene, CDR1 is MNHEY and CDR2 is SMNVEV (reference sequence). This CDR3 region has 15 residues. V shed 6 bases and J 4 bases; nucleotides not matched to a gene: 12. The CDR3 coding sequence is TGTGCCAGCAGGATCCGGGACAGCGGCTCTTACGAGCAGTACTTC. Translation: CASRIRDSGSYEQYF.

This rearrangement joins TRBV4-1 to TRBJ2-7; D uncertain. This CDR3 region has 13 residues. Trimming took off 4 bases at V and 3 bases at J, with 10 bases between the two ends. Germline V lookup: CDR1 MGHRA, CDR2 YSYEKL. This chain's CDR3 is CASSRLIFYEQYF. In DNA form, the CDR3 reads TGCGCCAGCAGCCGGCTTATATTCTACGAGCAGTACTTC.

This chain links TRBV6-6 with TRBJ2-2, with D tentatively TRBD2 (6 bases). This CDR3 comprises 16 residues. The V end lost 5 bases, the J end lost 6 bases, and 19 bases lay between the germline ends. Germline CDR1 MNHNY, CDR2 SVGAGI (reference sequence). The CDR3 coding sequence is TGTGCCAGCAGTCCGCCGGAGCGGGCCATTGCCGGGGAGCTGTTTTTT. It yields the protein CASSPPERAIAGELFF.

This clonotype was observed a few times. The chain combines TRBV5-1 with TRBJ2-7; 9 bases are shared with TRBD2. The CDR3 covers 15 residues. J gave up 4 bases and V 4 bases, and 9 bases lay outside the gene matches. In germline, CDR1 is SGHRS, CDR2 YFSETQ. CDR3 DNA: TGCGCCAGCAGCCGGATAGGGACTAGCCTGTACGAGCAGTACTTC. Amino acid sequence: CASSRIGTSLYEQYF.

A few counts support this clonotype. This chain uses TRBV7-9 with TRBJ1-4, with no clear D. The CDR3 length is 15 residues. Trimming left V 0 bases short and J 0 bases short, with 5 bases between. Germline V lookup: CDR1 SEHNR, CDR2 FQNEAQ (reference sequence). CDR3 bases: TGTGCCAGCAGCTTAGCGGAGACAACTAATGAAAAACTGTTTTTT. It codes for CASSLAETTNEKLFF.

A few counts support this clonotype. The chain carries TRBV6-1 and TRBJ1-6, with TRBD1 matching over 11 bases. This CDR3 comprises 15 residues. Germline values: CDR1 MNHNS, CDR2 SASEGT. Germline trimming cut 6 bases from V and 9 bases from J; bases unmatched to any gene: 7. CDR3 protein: CASRIGTGGFSPLHF. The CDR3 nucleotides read TGTGCCAGCAGGATCGGGACAGGGGGTTTTTCACCCCTCCACTTT.

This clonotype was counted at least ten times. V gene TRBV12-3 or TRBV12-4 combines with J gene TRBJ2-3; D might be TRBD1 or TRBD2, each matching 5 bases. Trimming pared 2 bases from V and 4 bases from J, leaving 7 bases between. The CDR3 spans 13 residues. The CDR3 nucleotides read TGTGCCAGCAGTTTAATGGGGGCAGATACGCAGTATTTT. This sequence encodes CASSLMGADTQYF.

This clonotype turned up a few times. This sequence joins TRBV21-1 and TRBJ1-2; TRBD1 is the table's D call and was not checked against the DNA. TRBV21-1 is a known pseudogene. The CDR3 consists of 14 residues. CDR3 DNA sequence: TGTGCCAGCAGCCCCCAGACAGGGCCTGAAGGCTACACCTTC. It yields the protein CASSPQTGPEGYTF.

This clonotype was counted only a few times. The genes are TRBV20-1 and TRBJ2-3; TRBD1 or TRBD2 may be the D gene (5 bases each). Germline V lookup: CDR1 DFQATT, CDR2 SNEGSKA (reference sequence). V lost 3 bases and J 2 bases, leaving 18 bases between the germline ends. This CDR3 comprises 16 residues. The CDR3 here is CSASWGLRGPTDTQYF. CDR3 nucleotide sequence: TGCAGTGCTAGCTGGGGATTGAGGGGTCCCACAGATACGCAGTATTTT.

CDR3 amino acids: CASSYSSGKEQFF. CDR3 bases: TGTGCCAGCAGTTACTCGAGCGGTAAGGAGCAGTTCTTC. The genes are TRBV6-6 and TRBJ2-1; D is perhaps TRBD2 (5 bases). The CDR3 runs 13 residues. The germline V gene has CDR1 MNHNY and CDR2 SVGAGI (reference sequence). Trimming removed 0 bases at V and 10 bases at J, with 10 bases between.